The subject of this entry is one TCR beta chain. The entry originates in a study of neoadjuvant nivolumab and ipilimumab in lung cancer. Clones were read by immunoSEQ multiplex PCR, and TCRdb kept only the in-frame ones, dropping some. Of under 50,000 clones detected, around 88% appear once; the ten largest clones hold under 4.5%. Germline CDR1 is SEHNR and CDR2 is FQNEAQ (reference sequence). This CDR3 has 15 amino acids. Trimming stripped 5 bases from V and 0 bases from J, with 11 bases between. This receptor was identified in an adult with non-small cell lung cancer. Some clones in this sample may be carry-over from other donors' samples. Sequences were derived from blood, sampled before neoadjuvant nivolumab, alone or with ipilimumab. This chain joins TRBV7-9 and TRBJ1-5; no firm D call. This CDR3 reads CASSPEGYSNQPQHF. DNA for the CDR3: TGTGCCAGCAGCCCCGAGGGCTATAGCAATCAGCCCCAGCATTTT.